Each of the 19 T cell receptor beta chains below was sequenced from the same sample in a study of T cells in Graves' hyperthyroidism and ophthalmopathy. Template material for amplifying TCR beta CDR3 regions consisted of RNA transcripts. Carried out on the TCR CDR3, a first-round RT-PCR used the HTBI primer set. TCRdb passed the multiplex PCR reads through MiXCR, listing each CDR3 protein once. Among about 100,000 distinct CDR3 sequences listed, more than 15% were seen once. Sequenced sample: blood. The receptors here all came from a woman aged 45-65 years with Graves' hyperthyroidism.

There are many counts of this clonotype. The chain links TRBV28 to TRBJ2-1, with D possibly TRBD2 on 5 matching bases. With 5 bases removed from V and 0 bases from J, the gap between germline ends came to 11 bases. This CDR3 spans 15 amino acids. Germline values: CDR1 MDHEN, CDR2 SYDVKM. CDR3 in DNA: TGTGCCAGCAGTCTACCGGGGATCTCCTACAATGAGCAGTTCTTC. Encoded protein: CASSLPGISYNEQFF.

This rearrangement joins TRBV5-8 to TRBJ2-5, with TRBD1 as a possible D gene (6 bases). CDR3 length: 14 residues. V lost 4 bases and J 3 bases, leaving 13 bases between the germline ends. Germline loops: CDR1 SGHTS, CDR2 YDEGEE. The CDR3 DNA reads TGTGCCAGCAGCCCGGACGGACAGAAAGAGACCCAGTACTTC. As protein: CASSPDGQKETQYF.

This clonotype showed up many times. This chain uses TRBV6-5 with TRBJ1-2, with 7 bases fitting TRBD1. Germline CDR1 MNHEY, CDR2 SVGAGI. The CDR3 runs 14 residues. The V gene end was trimmed by 4 bases and the J gene end by 2 bases; junction bases not matched to a gene: 4. CDR3 region: CASSLGTANYGYTF. For the CDR3, the DNA is TGTGCCAGCAGTTTGGGGACAGCAAACTATGGCTACACCTTC.

This clonotype was observed at least ten times. The chain couples TRBV5-5 to TRBJ1-4, with 9 nucleotides matching TRBD1. After removal of 6 bases from V and 9 bases from J, the junction contained 3 bases not matched to a gene. CDR1 is SGHKS, CDR2 YYEKEE, per germline (reference sequence). The CDR3 sequence is 12 residues long. CDR3 sequence reads: CASTGTGQKLFF. In DNA, the CDR3 is TGTGCCAGCACAGGGACAGGGCAAAAACTGTTTTTT.

This clonotype was picked up many times. The gene calls are TRBV20-1 and TRBJ2-5; the match to TRBD1 covers 11 bases. V lost 6 bases and J lost 5; bases outside the gene matches: 11. The CDR3 consists of 15 residues. Germline V gives CDR1 DFQATT, CDR2 SNEGSKA (reference sequence). The CDR3 protein is CSASRGTGGRETQYF. The CDR3, as DNA: TGCAGTGCGTCGCGAGGGACAGGGGGACGGGAGACCCAGTACTTC.

Ten or more counts support this clonotype. The rearrangement links TRBV6-1 to TRBJ2-7; either TRBD1 or TRBD2 may supply D (6 bases each). With 7 bases removed from V and 3 bases from J, the gap between germline ends came to 13 bases. Germline CDR1 is MNHNS and CDR2 is SASEGT. The CDR3 contains 13 residues. The CDR3 sequence is CASKTGAIYEQYV. The CDR3 region has the DNA TGTGCCAGCAAGACGGGGGCAATCTACGAGCAGTACGTC.

This clonotype showed up many times. The CDR3 nucleotides are TGTGCCAGCAGTTACTCGACTGCAGGGGGCAATCAGCCCCAGCATTTT. This sequence encodes CASSYSTAGGNQPQHF. The chain carries TRBV6-8 and TRBJ1-5, with D maybe TRBD1 (6 bases). V lost 0 bases to trimming and J lost 2 bases, with 11 bases between them. This CDR3 comprises 16 residues. Germline-derived CDR1 and CDR2 are MNHGY and SAAAGT.

This clonotype was found many times. The chain uses TRBV29-1 and TRBJ2-1; the D call may be TRBD1 or TRBD2 (5 bases each). Trimming took 7 bases from V and 0 from J, leaving 16 bases between them. The CDR3 contains 15 residues. Germline V gene sequence: CDR1 SQVTM, CDR2 ANQGSEA. The CDR3 DNA reads TGCAGCGGGAAGTCCAGGGAGCTCTCCTACAATGAGCAGTTCTTC. Its translation is CSGKSRELSYNEQFF.

This clonotype was recorded many times. The J gene is TRBJ1-2, the V gene TRBV20-1; D might be TRBD1 (6 bases). The CDR3 spans 14 residues. CDR1 is DFQATT and CDR2 is SNEGSKA in the germline V gene (reference sequence). V lost 3 bases to trimming and J lost 4 bases, with 15 bases between them. CDR3 residues: CSARSGAPVYGYTF. In DNA, the CDR3 is TGCAGTGCTAGGTCAGGGGCGCCGGTCTATGGCTACACCTTC.

This clonotype was seen ten or more times. This chain uses TRBV20-1 with TRBJ1-4, with D possibly being TRBD1 (5 bases). The V gene lost 5 bases and the J gene lost 7 bases, with 8 bases spanning the gap. The length of the CDR3 is 11 residues. Germline loops: CDR1 DFQATT, CDR2 SNEGSKA (reference sequence). CDR3 in amino acids: CSALRGEKLFF. The CDR3 nucleotides read TGCAGTGCTCTTAGGGGTGAAAAACTGTTTTTT.

The sample holds many counts of this clonotype. V usage is TRBV12-3 or TRBV12-4 and J usage is TRBJ2-2; 10 bases align to TRBD2. The ends lost 5 bases at V and 1 base at J; junction bases unmatched: 4. CDR3 size: 16 residues. The CDR3 bases are TGTGCCAGCAGTCACGGACTAGCGGTGAACACCGGGGAGCTGTTTTTT. Its translation: CASSHGLAVNTGELFF.

This clonotype was seen repeatedly, ten times or more. This chain uses TRBV9 with TRBJ2-5; the D call may be TRBD1 or TRBD2 (5 bases each). Germline V gene sequence: CDR1 SGDLS, CDR2 YYNGEE. V was cut by 4 bases and J by 4 bases, with 20 bases left in between. CDR3 length: 16 amino acids. The CDR3 loop is CASSPGRALGAETQYF. Written as DNA, the CDR3 is TGTGCCAGCAGCCCGGGGCGCGCCCTCGGGGCAGAGACCCAGTACTTC.

The V and J genes are TRBV9 and TRBJ2-1; the D is unclear. Trimming left V 10 bases short and J 9 bases short, with 11 bases between. CDR1 and CDR2 from the germline V gene are SGDLS and YYNGEE. The CDR3 totals 10 residues. CDR3 region: CAPTLCEQFF. In DNA form, the CDR3 reads TGTGCCCCCACGCTTTGTGAGCAGTTCTTC.

This clonotype occurred once. The V gene is TRBV10-1, the J gene TRBJ2-7; possible D gene TRBD2, 5 bases. The germline V and J ends were trimmed by 0 bases and 5 bases, with 11 bases remaining between them. The CDR3 is 14 amino acids. Germline lookup yields CDR1 WNHNN and CDR2 SYGVQD (reference sequence). The CDR3 DNA follows: TGCGCCAGCAGTGAGTCACCGACCGGGAACGAGCAGTACTTC. Its translation: CASSESPTGNEQYF.

The rearrangement joins TRBV15 to TRBJ2-3, with TRBD1 identical over 7 bases. V shed 5 bases, J shed 2 bases, and the junction held 10 bases outside the gene matches. The CDR3 has 16 residues. CDR1 is LNHNV and CDR2 is YYDKDF in the germline V gene (reference sequence). CDR3 sequence: CATSPFPGQLTDTQYF. The DNA for the CDR3 is TGTGCCACCAGCCCTTTTCCGGGACAGCTCACAGATACGCAGTATTTT.

Concerning this clonotype itself: This may be a read error, as it is one base from a much larger clone. The final CDR3 position lacks the conserved phenylalanine or tryptophan, pointing to a likely read error. The chain is built from TRBV19 and TRBJ1-2, with TRBD1 matching 7 bases. There are 14 residues in the CDR3. After removal of 6 bases from V and 1 base from J, the junction contained 5 bases not matched to a gene. Germline V gene data show CDR1 as LNHDA and CDR2 as SQIVND (reference sequence). CDR3 region: CASSSGQHNYGYTS. The DNA for the CDR3 is TGTGCCAGTAGCTCGGGACAGCATAACTATGGCTACACCTCC.

In its sample, this clonotype was seen many times. The chain links TRBV29-1 to TRBJ2-1; possibly TRBD1 or TRBD2 for D (5 bases each). The CDR3 has 15 residues. Germline lookup yields CDR1 SQVTM and CDR2 ANQGSEA. The V end was cut by 2 bases, the J end by 5 bases, with 16 bases between. CDR3 nucleotide sequence: TGCAGCGTTGAACGGGACCGATATCCCCACAATGAGCAGTTCTTC. Its protein product is CSVERDRYPHNEQFF.

Of note for this clonotype: This may stem from a read error, because a much larger clone lies one nucleotide away. The chain is built from TRBV7-9 and TRBJ2-5; 11 nucleotides agree with TRBD1. CDR3 length equals 16 residues. Germline V gene sequence: CDR1 SEHNR, CDR2 FQNEAQ (reference sequence). DNA of the CDR3: TGTGCCAGCAGCTCCCCCGGACAGGGGGCGGGAGAGACCCAGTGCTTC. It is translated as CASSSPGQGAGETQCF.

This clonotype has more than one count but fewer than ten. J is TRBJ2-7 and V is TRBV29-1; D is ambiguous. Germline CDR1 is SQVTM and CDR2 is ANQGSEA. The CDR3 totals 11 residues. For the CDR3, the DNA is TGCAGCGTATCAGACTCCCACGAGCAGTACGTC. Its translation is CSVSDSHEQYV.